Below, 25 T cell receptor beta chains from the same sample are listed, as sequenced in a study of identical twins. TCRdb passed the 5' RACE reads through MiXCR, listing each CDR3 protein once. This table has hundreds of thousands of distinct CDR3 sequences, 10% to 15% appearing once. These same data were also listed under a study on yellow fever vaccine responses in identical twins.

Sequenced input: PBMCs. These receptors were collected from a woman younger than 35 in good health.

This clonotype was detected ten times or more. This rearrangement joins TRBV5-1 to TRBJ2-2; the D gene is possibly TRBD1 (5 bases). The ends were cut back, 4 bases at V and 7 bases at J, with 17 bases in the middle. Germline V lookup: CDR1 SGHRS, CDR2 YFSETQ. This CDR3 is built from 15 residues. DNA for the CDR3: TGCGCCAGCAGCCCGGACACAACCCTGGGCGGGGAGCTGTTTTTT. Residues: CASSPDTTLGGELFF. Drawing the rest from reference TRBV5-1 and TRBJ2-2, the complete variable domain is KAGVTQTPRYLIKTRGQQVTLSCSPISGHRSVSWYQQTPGQGLQFLFEYFSETQRNKGNFPGRFSGRQFSNSRSEMNVSTLELGDSALYLCASSPDTTLGGELFFGEGSRLTVL.

In its sample, this clonotype was seen many times. The rearrangement joins TRBV20-1 to TRBJ2-3; D perhaps matches TRBD1 (6 bases). This CDR3 comprises 15 residues. Trimming removed 3 bases from V and 2 bases from J, with 15 bases in between. Per the germline V gene, CDR1 is DFQATT and CDR2 is SNEGSKA (reference sequence). The CDR3 coding sequence is TGCAGTGCTAGGACCCCATTGGGGGCCACAGATACGCAGTATTTT. It encodes CSARTPLGATDTQYF.

Only a few counts were recorded for this clonotype. This chain joins TRBV12-3 or TRBV12-4 and TRBJ1-2, with D perhaps TRBD1 (6 bases). Trimming shortened V by 8 bases and J by 4 bases, and 17 bases separated the two germline ends. This CDR3 is 14 amino acids long. The CDR3 loop reads CASGENRVSYGYTF. DNA of the CDR3: TGTGCCAGCGGCGAAAACAGGGTGAGCTATGGCTACACCTTC.

The genes are TRBV29-1 and TRBJ1-1, with D maybe TRBD1 (6 bases). Germline V gene data show CDR1 as SQVTM and CDR2 as ANQGSEA. The CDR3 covers 14 residues. Trimming pared 4 bases from V and 1 base from J, leaving 13 bases between. CDR3 protein: CSVAPSGENTEAFF. The CDR3 DNA follows: TGCAGCGTTGCCCCTTCAGGGGAGAACACTGAAGCTTTCTTT.

This chain joins TRBV18 and TRBJ2-4; no clear D. The CDR3 covers 12 residues. Germline V gene lookup returns CDR1 KGHSH and CDR2 LQKENI. The germline V and J ends were trimmed by 3 bases and 9 bases, with 9 bases remaining between them. This CDR3 is CASSPAPPIQYF. In DNA form, the CDR3 reads TGTGCCAGCTCACCGGCACCCCCCATTCAGTACTTC.

The table lists this clonotype with many counts. This chain links TRBV24-1 with TRBJ2-1; 8 nucleotides line up with TRBD2. Germline lookup yields CDR1 KGHDR and CDR2 SFDVKD. The CDR3 is 19 residues long. Germline trimming cut 0 bases from V and 4 bases from J; bases unmatched to any gene: 13. Written as DNA, the CDR3 is TGTGCCACCAGTGATTTGCCCTCGATGCTAGCGGGTTATTACAATGAGCAGTTCTTC. Protein sequence: CATSDLPSMLAGYYNEQFF.

Concerning this clonotype itself: A much larger clone differs by one base, so this may be a read error. The rearrangement joins TRBV7-3 to TRBJ1-1, with TRBD1 as a possible D gene (6 bases). This CDR3 contains 15 residues. Germline V gene sequence: CDR1 SGHTA, CDR2 FQGTGA. CDR3 DNA sequence: TGTGTCAGCAGCCTAAGGGACAAACTGAACACTGAAGCTTTCTTT. It is translated as CVSSLRDKLNTEAFF.

V and J are TRBV11-1 and TRBJ2-3; a possible D gene is TRBD2 (5 bases). The CDR3 is 18 amino acids. V lost 1 base and J 3 bases, leaving 20 bases between the germline ends. CDR1 SGHAT and CDR2 FQDESV come from the germline V gene (reference sequence). Here the CDR3 DNA reads TGTGCCAGCAGCTTAGACCTCCTAGAGGGAGTGTGGACAGATACGCAGTATTTT. Translated, it gives CASSLDLLEGVWTDTQYF. The whole variable domain, filled in from reference TRBV11-1 and TRBJ2-3, reads EAEVAQSPRYKITEKSQAVAFWCDPISGHATLYWYRQILGQGPELLVQFQDESVVDDSQLPKDRFSAERLKGVDSTLKIQPAELGDSAMYLCASSLDLLEGVWTDTQYFGPGTRLTVL.

This clonotype was recorded many times. The chain combines TRBV21-1 with TRBJ2-3; TRBD2 is taken as the D call from the table, unchecked against the DNA. TRBV21-1 is a known pseudogene. The CDR3 length is 18 residues. The CDR3 nucleotides read TGTGCCAGCAGCAAAGAAAGAAAACTAGCGGGAGAGACAGATACGCAGTATTTT. This gives the protein CASSKERKLAGETDTQYF.

This clonotype was seen a few times. CDR3 in DNA: TGTGCCAGCAGCCAAGTCTACATCACCGGGGAGCTGTTTTTT. Amino acids: CASSQVYITGELFF. The V gene is TRBV14, the J gene TRBJ2-2, with unresolved D. The CDR3 extends over 14 amino acids. CDR1 and CDR2 (germline): SGHDN, FVKESK. V lost 1 base and J 4 bases, leaving 7 bases between the germline ends.

This clonotype was seen many times. The chain links TRBV10-2 to TRBJ2-1, with TRBD2 as a possible D gene (6 bases). Germline CDR1 reads WSHSY; CDR2 reads SAAADI. The CDR3 is 15 amino acids. The V gene lost 6 bases and the J gene lost 0 bases, with 12 bases spanning the gap. For the CDR3, the DNA is TGCGCCAGCAGAGTTAGCGGAAGCTCCTACAATGAGCAGTTCTTC. Residues: CASRVSGSSYNEQFF.

The CDR3 bases are TGTGCCAGCAGCCCCGGAGGGAGTGCAGATACGCAGTATTTT. This codes for CASSPGGSADTQYF. This chain connects TRBV9 to TRBJ2-3, with TRBD2 as a possible D gene (6 bases). The CDR3 contains 14 residues. The V end lost 4 bases, the J end lost 4 bases, and 13 bases lay between the germline ends. Germline V gene data show CDR1 as SGDLS and CDR2 as YYNGEE.

This clonotype came up a few times. The chain uses TRBV11-2 and TRBJ2-1, with D perhaps TRBD2 (6 bases). Germline CDR1 reads SGHAT; CDR2 reads FQNNGV. This CDR3 spans 15 amino acids. Trimming pared 3 bases from V and 2 bases from J, leaving 11 bases between. The CDR3 spells CASSLRDGTYNEQFF. The CDR3, as DNA: TGTGCCAGCAGCTTGCGGGACGGAACCTACAATGAGCAGTTCTTC.

This chain connects TRBV6-1 to TRBJ2-6; the match to TRBD2 covers 7 bases. Germline trimming cut 6 bases from V and 1 base from J; bases unmatched to any gene: 9. This CDR3 is built from 17 residues. The germline V gene has CDR1 MNHNS and CDR2 SASEGT. CDR3 nucleotide sequence: TGTGCCAGCAGAGGACTAGTTTTAGGATCTGGGGCCAACGTCCTGACTTTC. Translating gives CASRGLVLGSGANVLTF.

The sample holds a few counts of this clonotype. This sequence joins TRBV28 and TRBJ2-1; 8 nucleotides align to TRBD2. This CDR3 is built from 17 residues. The J segment lost 0 bases and the V segment lost 7 bases, leaving 11 bases of the junction unmatched. Germline V gene lookup returns CDR1 MDHEN and CDR2 SYDVKM. The CDR3 coding sequence is TGTGCCAGCACCTCCCGCGGGGGGACACGCTCCTACAATGAGCAGTTCTTC. This sequence encodes CASTSRGGTRSYNEQFF. Full variable domain (outside the CDR3, taken from reference TRBV28 and TRBJ2-1): DVKVTQSSRYLVKRTGEKVFLECVQDMDHENMFWYRQDPGLGLRLIYFSYDVKMKEKGDIPEGYSVSREKKERFSLILESASTNQTSMYLCASTSRGGTRSYNEQFFGPGTRLTVL.

The chain is built from TRBV20-1 and TRBJ2-7; 7 nucleotides agree with TRBD1. The CDR3 is 15 residues long. Trimming cost V 0 bases and J 2 bases; bases outside gene matches: 7. Germline CDR1 DFQATT, CDR2 SNEGSKA (reference sequence). CDR3 in amino acids: CSARDPGQGAYEQYV. For the CDR3, the DNA is TGCAGTGCTAGAGATCCGGGGCAGGGGGCCTACGAGCAGTACGTC.

The chain has TRBV10-3 and TRBJ2-2; D is unresolved. This CDR3 spans 13 amino acids. Trimming removed 4 bases from V and 5 bases from J, with 8 bases in between. CDR1 is ENHRY and CDR2 is SYGVKD in the germline V gene. The CDR3 region has the DNA TGTGCCATCAGTGGGGTCCGGACCGGGGAGCTGTTTTTT. This translates into CAISGVRTGELFF.

CDR3 amino acids: CASSQAFGGVTDTQYF. The CDR3 DNA follows: TGTGCCAGCAGCCAAGCTTTCGGGGGCGTTACAGATACGCAGTATTTT. This chain connects TRBV4-2 to TRBJ2-3; D possibly uses TRBD1 or TRBD2 (6 bases each). CDR1 is LGHNA, CDR2 YNFKEQ, per germline. V was clipped by 1 base and J by 3 bases, with 14 bases between them. This CDR3 is 16 amino acids long.

J is TRBJ2-1 and V is TRBV7-9; D is ambiguous. Germline lookup yields CDR1 SEHNR and CDR2 FQNEAQ (reference sequence). The germline V and J ends were trimmed by 3 bases and 3 bases, with 15 bases remaining between them. The CDR3 extends over 16 amino acids. CDR3 in DNA: TGTGCCAGCAGCTTTGTTGAATTCTCCGGCTACAATGAGCAGTTCTTC. Protein: CASSFVEFSGYNEQFF.

This clonotype was counted a few times. This sequence joins TRBV5-1 and TRBJ2-7; a possible D gene is TRBD1 (6 bases). The CDR3 totals 12 residues. Germline V gene sequence: CDR1 SGHRS, CDR2 YFSETQ. V lost 4 bases to trimming and J lost 6 bases, with 11 bases between them. The CDR3, as DNA: TGCGCCAGCAGCGTTGGGGGCGGCGAGCAGTACGTC. It is translated as CASSVGGGEQYV.

This sequence joins TRBV5-1 and TRBJ2-6; 11 bases align to TRBD2. The CDR3 covers 19 residues. Germline-derived CDR1 and CDR2 are SGHRS and YFSETQ. The J segment lost 2 bases and the V segment lost 2 bases, leaving 9 bases of the junction unmatched. This CDR3 reads CASSLLAGALGPGANVLTF. DNA of the CDR3: TGCGCCAGCAGCTTACTAGCGGGAGCCCTCGGTCCTGGGGCCAACGTCCTGACTTTC.

Many counts were recorded for this clonotype. The chain links TRBV7-8 to TRBJ2-1, with D perhaps TRBD2 (5 bases). With 2 bases removed from V and 6 bases from J, the gap between germline ends came to 20 bases. The CDR3 runs 17 residues. Germline loops: CDR1 SGHVS, CDR2 FQNEAQ. DNA for the CDR3: TGTGCCAGCAGCTTATGGCCCGGGGTTTTTCGAACCAATGAGCAGTTCTTC. Its translation is CASSLWPGVFRTNEQFF. The full variable domain, rest sourced from reference TRBV7-8 and TRBJ2-1, is GAGVSQSPRYKVAKRGQDVALRCDPISGHVSLFWYQQALGQGPEFLTYFQNEAQLDKSGLPSDRFFAERPEGSVSTLKIQRTQQEDSAVYLCASSLWPGVFRTNEQFFGPGTRLTVL.

The V gene is TRBV5-1, the J gene TRBJ2-1; TRBD2 aligns across 8 bases. The V and J ends lost 2 bases and 8 bases, in that order; junction bases with no gene match: 3. The CDR3 covers 13 residues. Germline V CDR1 and CDR2: SGHRS, YFSETQ. The CDR3 spells CASSFLLADEQFF. CDR3 in DNA: TGCGCCAGCAGCTTTCTACTAGCGGATGAGCAGTTCTTC.

This clonotype has a handful of counts. This chain links TRBV6-5 with TRBJ1-3; D unclear. V was trimmed by 0 bases and J by 0 bases, leaving 18 bases between them. CDR1 and CDR2 from the germline V gene are MNHEY and SVGAGI. The CDR3 has 19 amino acids. CDR3 sequence reads: CASSYSPVGAELSGNTIYF. The CDR3 DNA reads as TGTGCCAGCAGTTACTCCCCCGTCGGTGCAGAGCTCTCTGGAAACACCATATATTTT.

The chain carries TRBV24-1 and TRBJ1-5; 8 bases match TRBD1. In germline, CDR1 is KGHDR, CDR2 SFDVKD. With V trimmed by 2 bases and J by 4 bases, 6 bases remained unmatched. This CDR3 comprises 16 residues. CDR3 nucleotides: TGTGCCACCAGTGATTCCGACAGGGGTTGGAATCAGCCCCAGCATTTT. Protein: CATSDSDRGWNQPQHF.